One T cell receptor (beta chain) is described in this entry. Different DNA sequences within this sample yield the same CDR3. This record belongs to a study of blood T cell repertoires in COVID-19. Study context: Samples representing acute and convalescent COVID-19 were sourced from the United States, Italy and Spain. T cells, B-cell-depleted T cells, or PBMCs provided the cDNA or gDNA that served as material.

CDR1 and CDR2 (germline): SGHNT, YYREEE (reference sequence). This CDR3 region has 15 residues. V shed 1 base and J 0 bases; nucleotides not matched to a gene: 3. The repertoire was sequenced with immunoSEQ multiplex PCR; TCRdb's copy has only in-frame clones and lacks some. This table has about 71,000 clones, about 80% appearing once. The V gene is TRBV5-4, the J gene TRBJ2-7, with TRBD1 matching over 8 bases. This sequence was found in a woman older than 75 with acute or convalescent COVID-19. Sample: peripheral blood. The CDR3 bases are TGTGCCAGCAGCTTGCCCACAGGGGGCTCCTACGAGCAGTACTTC. Translating gives CASSLPTGGSYEQYF.